This TCR beta chain came from a study of blood T cell repertoires in COVID-19. As for the study in general: Sample material is recorded as cDNA or gDNA derived from T cells, B-cell-depleted T cells, or PBMCs.

Method: immunoSEQ multiplex PCR; TCRdb's copy keeps in-frame clones and lacks some. The profile shows 83,000 or so clones, approximately 80% of them singletons. The CDR3 length is 15 residues. Losses at the gene ends were 3 bases for V and 8 bases for J; bases not matched to a gene: 8. Germline values: CDR1 SGHTA, CDR2 FQGNSA. The chain joins TRBV7-2 to TRBJ2-1, with 9 positions matching TRBD2. The sequence came from a woman over 75 with acute or convalescent COVID-19. Material: peripheral blood. The CDR3 protein is CASSFRGGARDEQFF. DNA for the CDR3: TGTGCCAGCAGCTTCCGCGGGGGGGCAAGGGATGAGCAGTTCTTC.